The TCR beta chain under discussion was sequenced for a study of CD8 T cells in Susac syndrome. The V gene lost 0 bases and the J gene lost 5 bases, with 13 bases spanning the gap. There are 15 residues in the CDR3. Germline lookup yields CDR1 GTSNPN and CDR2 SVGIG (reference sequence). RNA totalling about 0.5 to 1 ug underwent reverse transcription with random hexamers. TCRdb fed the immunoSEQ multiplex PCR reads into MiXCR, producing one record per CDR3 protein. The repertoire holds fewer than 350,000 distinct CDR3 sequences, with 70% to 90% as singletons. The chain is built from TRBV30 and TRBJ2-2; the D is unclear. The clonotype was recovered from a human donor with multiple sclerosis. The specimen sequenced was CD8+ T cells from PBMCs. This CDR3 is CAWSVLVGRTGELFF. The CDR3 DNA is TGTGCCTGGAGTGTACTCGTGGGCCGGACCGGGGAGCTGTTTTTT.